The text below deals with one TCR beta chain. Trimming took 6 bases from V and 2 from J; bases not matched to a gene: 1. CDR1 is MGHDK and CDR2 is SYGVNS in the germline V gene. The CDR3 totals 13 residues. This specimen belongs to a study of blood T cell repertoires in COVID-19. About the research overall: Samples of COVID-19 (acute and convalescent) were obtained from the United States, Italy and Spain. In each case, the material was cDNA or gDNA derived from T cells, B-cell-depleted T cells, or PBMCs.

In the source study's methods: Reference gene primers were amplified, and this amplification served to estimate nucleated cell counts. Assay used: immunoSEQ multiplex PCR; TCRdb lists only in-frame clones, some missing. V, J and clone size derive from that table, while D and trimming were established from the DNA sequence. The sample has more than 200,000 clones; 85% to 90% are singletons. V is TRBV25-1 and J is TRBJ2-5, with 9 bases fitting TRBD1. The clonotype comes from a woman in her sixties with acute or convalescent COVID-19. The specimen sequenced was peripheral blood. For the CDR3, the DNA is TGTGCCAGCAGGGGACAGGGACAAGAGACCCAGTACTTC. Protein product: CASRGQGQETQYF.